The entry that follows covers one T cell receptor beta chain sequence. The antigen is unknown. V lost 0 bases and J 0 bases, leaving 4 bases between the germline ends. Germline CDR1 and CDR2: SGHRS and YFSETQ. This CDR3 contains 15 residues. This sample is drawn from a study of radiotherapy plus CTLA-4 blockade in lung cancer. Study details: Objective response rate was over 15%; disease control rate, around 31%. Broader study findings: Strongest reported response predictors: early blood clone changes and post-radiation interferon-beta. Radiotherapy was combined with ipilimumab, and tumor-derived TCR clones then expanded in blood.

Here immunoSEQ multiplex PCR was the method, and the copy in TCRdb shows in-frame clones only, minus some. In the table there are about 62,000 clones, 65% to 85% of which are singletons. Each patient with chemo-refractory metastatic non-small-cell lung cancer was treated with focal radiation plus CTLA-4 blockade using ipilimumab. This specimen consisted of peripheral blood, obtained from a patient treated with radiotherapy plus ipilimumab. The rearrangement links TRBV5-1 to TRBJ2-6; no clear D. This TCR was sampled from a human donor with non-small cell lung cancer who had a complete response to radiotherapy plus ipilimumab. The CDR3 sequence: CASSLGGSGANVLTF. The CDR3 DNA reads TGCGCCAGCAGCTTGGGAGGCTCTGGGGCCAACGTCCTGACTTTC.